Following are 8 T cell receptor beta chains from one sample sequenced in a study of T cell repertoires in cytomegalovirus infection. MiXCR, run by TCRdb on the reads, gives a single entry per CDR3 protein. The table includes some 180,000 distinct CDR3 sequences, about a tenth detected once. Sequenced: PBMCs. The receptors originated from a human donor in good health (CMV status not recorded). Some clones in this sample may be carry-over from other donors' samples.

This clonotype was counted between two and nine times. CDR3 in amino acids: CSARPRTGGYNEQFF. For the CDR3, the DNA is TGCAGTGCTAGGCCTCGGACGGGGGGCTACAATGAGCAGTTCTTC. This chain connects TRBV20-1 to TRBJ2-1, with TRBD2 matching 7 bases. The CDR3 sequence is 15 residues long. Germline-derived CDR1 and CDR2 are DFQATT and SNEGSKA (reference sequence). Losses at the gene ends were 3 bases for V and 3 bases for J; bases not matched to a gene: 8.

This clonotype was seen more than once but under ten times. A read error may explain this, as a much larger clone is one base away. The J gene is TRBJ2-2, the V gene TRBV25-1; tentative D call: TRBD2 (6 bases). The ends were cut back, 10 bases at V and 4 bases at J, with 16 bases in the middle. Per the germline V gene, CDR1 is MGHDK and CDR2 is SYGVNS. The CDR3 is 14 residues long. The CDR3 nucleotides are TGTGCCAACCGACGGGACTCCAGCACCGGGGAGCTGTTTTTT. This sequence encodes CANRRDSSTGELFF.

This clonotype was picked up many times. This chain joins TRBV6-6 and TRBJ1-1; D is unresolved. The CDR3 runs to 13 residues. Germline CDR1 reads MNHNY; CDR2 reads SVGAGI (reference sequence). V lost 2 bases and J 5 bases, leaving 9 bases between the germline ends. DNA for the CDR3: TGTGCCAGCAGTTACGTTGGGAGGACTGAAGCTTTCTTT. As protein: CASSYVGRTEAFF.

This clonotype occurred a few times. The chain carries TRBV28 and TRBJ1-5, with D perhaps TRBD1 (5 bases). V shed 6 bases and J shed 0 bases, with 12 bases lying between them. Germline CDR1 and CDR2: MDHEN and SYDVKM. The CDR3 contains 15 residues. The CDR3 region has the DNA TGTGCCAGCAGCTGGGGGGGGAATAGCAATCAGCCCCAGCATTTT. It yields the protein CASSWGGNSNQPQHF.

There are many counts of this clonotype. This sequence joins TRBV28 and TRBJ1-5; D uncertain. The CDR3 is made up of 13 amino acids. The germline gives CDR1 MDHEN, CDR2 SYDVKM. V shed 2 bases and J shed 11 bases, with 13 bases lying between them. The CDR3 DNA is TGTGCCAGCAGTTTAGAGGGTTCAGGTTCCCAGCATTTT. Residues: CASSLEGSGSQHF.

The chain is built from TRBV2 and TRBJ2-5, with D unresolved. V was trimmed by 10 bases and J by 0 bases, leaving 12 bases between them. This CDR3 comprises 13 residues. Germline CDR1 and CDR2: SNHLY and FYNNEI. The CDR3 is CATVGINQETQYF. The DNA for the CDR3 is TGTGCCACAGTCGGAATCAACCAAGAGACCCAGTACTTC.

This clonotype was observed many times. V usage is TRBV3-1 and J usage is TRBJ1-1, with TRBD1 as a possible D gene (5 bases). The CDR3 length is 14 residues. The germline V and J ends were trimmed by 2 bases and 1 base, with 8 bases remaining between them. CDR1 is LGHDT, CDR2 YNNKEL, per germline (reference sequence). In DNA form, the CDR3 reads TGTGCCAGCAGCCAACGGGGCCAGAACACTGAAGCTTTCTTT. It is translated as CASSQRGQNTEAFF. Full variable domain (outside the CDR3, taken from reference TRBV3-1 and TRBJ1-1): DTAVSQTPKYLVTQMGNDKSIKCEQNLGHDTMYWYKQDSKKFLKIMFSYNNKELIINETVPNRFSPKSPDKAHLNLHINSLELGDSAVYFCASSQRGQNTEAFFGQGTRLTVV.

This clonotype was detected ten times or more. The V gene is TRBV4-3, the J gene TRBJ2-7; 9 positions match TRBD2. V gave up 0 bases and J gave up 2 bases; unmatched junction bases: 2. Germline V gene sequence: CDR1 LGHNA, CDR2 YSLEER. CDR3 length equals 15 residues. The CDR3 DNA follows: TGCGCCAGCAGCCAAGAACTAGCGGGCCCCTACGAGCAGTACTTC. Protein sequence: CASSQELAGPYEQYF.